Sequencing of this TCR beta chain was carried out in a study of cytomegalovirus exposure and HLA in healthy donors. Germline V lookup: CDR1 LGHNA, CDR2 YNFKEQ. The length of the CDR3 is 15 residues. The ends were cut back, 4 bases at V and 0 bases at J, with 10 bases in the middle. Study-wide findings and caveats: Follow-up analysis later connected one missense variant in DCLRE1C with trimming of TCR beta V- and J-genes. Presence/absence analyses rested on an assumption that sequencing depth was roughly uniform across donors.

With regard to this clone: Its target is not known.

The PCR contained 60 Vbeta and 13 Jbeta primers. Authors' analysis steps: The count from a later analysis was 79 million or so unique TCR beta chains, some 11 million of them shared. Method: immunoSEQ multiplex PCR; TCRdb's copy keeps in-frame clones and lacks some. Clone size and V and J calls were adopted from that table, with D and trimming inferred from the DNA. Here the sample spans some 81,000 clones, 65% to 75% being singletons. The TCR comes from a woman aged 40 to 50 in good health and CMV-seropositive. The rearrangement uses TRBV4-2 and TRBJ2-1, with a tentative D call TRBD2 (6 bases). The material sequenced was PBMCs. The CDR3 reads CASSPRGSSYNEQFF. The CDR3 region has the DNA TGTGCCAGCAGCCCTCGGGGGAGCTCCTACAATGAGCAGTTCTTC.